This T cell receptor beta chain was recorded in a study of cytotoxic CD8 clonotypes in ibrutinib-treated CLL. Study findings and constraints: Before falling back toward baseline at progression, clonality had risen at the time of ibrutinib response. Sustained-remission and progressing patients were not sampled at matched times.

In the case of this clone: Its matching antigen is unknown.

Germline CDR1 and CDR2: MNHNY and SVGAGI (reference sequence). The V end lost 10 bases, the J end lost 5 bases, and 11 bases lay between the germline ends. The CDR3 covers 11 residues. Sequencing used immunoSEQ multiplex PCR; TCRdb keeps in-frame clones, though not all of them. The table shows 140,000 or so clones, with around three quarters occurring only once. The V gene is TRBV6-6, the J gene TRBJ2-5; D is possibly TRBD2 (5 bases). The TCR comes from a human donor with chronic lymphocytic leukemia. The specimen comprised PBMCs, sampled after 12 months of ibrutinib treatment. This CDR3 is CATISGETQYF. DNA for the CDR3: TGTGCCACCATATCGGGGGAGACCCAGTACTTC.